This T cell receptor beta chain derives from a study of T cell changes during pregnancy in multiple sclerosis. Sequencing used immunoSEQ multiplex PCR; TCRdb keeps in-frame clones, though not all of them. In the table there are some 74,000 clones, approximately 92% of which are singletons. CDR3 length: 11 residues. Per germline, CDR1 LNHDA and CDR2 SQIVND (reference sequence). V shed 3 bases and J shed 9 bases, with 8 bases lying between them. This clonotype was obtained from a female donor in good health, enrolled as a control in a pregnancy study. The sequenced sample was peripheral blood, obtained after pregnancy. This sequence joins TRBV19 and TRBJ1-2, with unresolved D. The CDR3, as DNA: TGTGCCAGTAGTATCTTTCAGAGCTACACCTTC. Translation: CASSIFQSYTF. The entire variable domain, with the rest obtained from reference TRBV19 and TRBJ1-2, is as follows: DGGITQSPKYLFRKEGQNVTLSCEQNLNHDAMYWYRQDPGQGLRLIYYSQIVNDFQKGDIAEGYSVSREKKESFPLTVTSAQKNPTAFYLCASSIFQSYTFGSGTRLTVV.